This T cell receptor (beta chain) was identified during a study of blood T cell repertoires in COVID-19. Study background: The United States, Italy and Spain provided the acute and convalescent COVID-19 samples. Sample material is recorded as cDNA or gDNA derived from T cells, B-cell-depleted T cells, or PBMCs.

Enrolled through a virtual design, the participants were between roughly 18 and 95 years of age and came from approximately 25 US areas. The CDR3 loop spans 13 amino acids. Per the germline V gene, CDR1 is GTSNPN and CDR2 is SVGIG (reference sequence). As processed by the authors: Nucleated cell number was recorded as an estimate derived from reference gene primer amplification. Produced via immunoSEQ multiplex PCR; TCRdb's table is partial and in-frame only. V and J calls plus clone size are reproduced from that table; the DNA served to infer D and trimming. The table records some 460,000 clones, about 90% of them present only once.

What was sequenced was PBMCs or T cells enriched from blood (not recorded which). This chain joins TRBV30 and TRBJ2-3; TRBD1 aligns across 7 bases. The receptor's source is a woman between 18 and 29 years old who had recovered from COVID-19. This CDR3 is CAGTGVLTDTQYF. The CDR3 DNA reads as TGTGCGGGTACAGGGGTATTGACAGATACGCAGTATTTT. Based on the CDR3 plus reference TRBV30 and TRBJ2-3, the full variable domain is SQTIHQWPATLVQPVGSPLSLECTVEGTSNPNLYWYRQAAGRGLQLLFYSVGIGQISSEVPQNLSASRPQDRQFILSSKKLLLSDSGFYLCAGTGVLTDTQYFGPGTRLTVL.